The T cell receptor beta chain under discussion was sequenced for a study of vaccination effects on CD4 cells after COVID-19. Comment on this clone: What it recognizes is unknown.

Clones were sequenced by immunoSEQ multiplex PCR, and TCRdb holds only the in-frame ones, with some missing. The data contain fewer than 85,000 clones, around 76% of them singletons. Antigen-specific CD4+ T cells were expanded with viral peptide pools in the ViraFEST assay before sequencing. Following culture for approximately ten days, CD4+ T cells were isolated. None of these healthy vaccinees had been infected with SARS-CoV-2 before vaccination. The origin of this receptor is a human donor who received a COVID-19 vaccine. The specimen was CD4+ T cells from PBMCs cultured with SARS-CoV-2 spike peptides, collected before COVID-19 vaccination.

The CDR3 loop is CATSSGAMNTEAFF. DNA for the CDR3: TGTGCCACCAGCAGCGGGGCCATGAACACTGAAGCTTTCTTT. The gene calls are TRBV15 and TRBJ1-1, with D perhaps TRBD1 (5 bases). The CDR3 is 14 residues long. Germline V CDR1 and CDR2: LNHNV, YYDKDF (reference sequence). Deletions cut 3 bases from V and 0 bases from J, with 8 bases between.